Presented here are 28 T cell receptor beta chains from one specimen sequenced in a study of CD8+CD57+ T cells in acquired aplastic anemia. Investigators profiled TCR beta VDJ and CDR3 from genomic DNA template. MiXCR, run by TCRdb on the reads, gives a single entry per CDR3 protein. This table has under 200,000 distinct CDR3 sequences, about half appearing once. Previously, flow cytometry had revealed CD8+CD57+ cell expansion in the patients chosen for sequencing. Specimen: sorted CD4+, CD8+, or CD8+CD57+ T cells (not recorded which) from PBMCs. The receptor set was obtained from a human donor with aplastic anemia.

This sequence joins TRBV15 and TRBJ2-7, with 7 bases fitting TRBD1. The germline V gene encodes CDR1 LNHNV and CDR2 YYDKDF (reference sequence). The trim removed 1 base at V and 4 bases at J, leaving 7 bases unmatched. The CDR3 is 15 residues long. The CDR3, as DNA: TGTGCCACCAGCAGAGTTCGACAGGGTGGTTACGAGCAGTACTTC. Translating gives CATSRVRQGGYEQYF.

The V call is TRBV27, the J call TRBJ2-7, with D unclear. This CDR3 contains 14 residues. CDR1 and CDR2 from the germline V gene are MNHEY and SMNVEV (reference sequence). V was cut by 3 bases and J by 2 bases, with 11 bases left in between. The CDR3 protein is CASSFNGHAYEQYF. The CDR3 nucleotides are TGTGCCAGCAGTTTCAACGGGCATGCCTACGAGCAGTACTTC.

The gene calls are TRBV24-1 and TRBJ2-7; the D call may be TRBD1 or TRBD2 (5 bases each). The CDR3 loop spans 12 amino acids. The V and J ends lost 6 bases and 6 bases respectively, with 11 bases between them. The germline V gene has CDR1 KGHDR and CDR2 SFDVKD. CDR3 nucleotides: TGTGCCACCAGTTACCCAGGGAGCGAGCAGTACTTC. Its protein product is CATSYPGSEQYF.

The chain joins TRBV11-2 to TRBJ1-3, with 7 bases that match TRBD1. Germline V gene sequence: CDR1 SGHAT, CDR2 FQNNGV. The trim removed 5 bases at V and 0 bases at J, leaving 16 bases unmatched. This CDR3 has 19 amino acids. CDR3 DNA: TGTGCCAGCAGCATCTGCTACAGGGGTTCCCACTCCTCTGGAAACACCATATATTTT. Its protein is CASSICYRGSHSSGNTIYF.

The CDR3: CASSFEQGLGADTQYF. In DNA, the CDR3 is TGTGCCAGCAGCTTCGAACAGGGTCTTGGGGCAGATACGCAGTATTTT. This sequence joins TRBV11-2 and TRBJ2-3, with D possibly matching TRBD1 (6 bases). The V and J ends lost 3 bases and 4 bases respectively, with 17 bases between them. The CDR3 length is 16 residues. The germline V gene has CDR1 SGHAT and CDR2 FQNNGV. The variable domain in full, completed from reference TRBV11-2 and TRBJ2-3, reads EAGVAQSPRYKIIEKRQSVAFWCNPISGHATLYWYQQILGQGPKLLIQFQNNGVVDDSQLPKDRFSAERLKGVDSTLKIQPAKLEDSAVYLCASSFEQGLGADTQYFGPGTRLTVL.

The table lists this clonotype with many counts. The chain uses TRBV7-3 and TRBJ2-7; possibly TRBD1 or TRBD2 for D (5 bases each). The V gene's germline CDR1 is SGHTA and CDR2 FQGTGA. The CDR3 is 13 residues long. The V end was cut by 0 bases, the J end by 5 bases, with 8 bases between. CDR3 DNA: TGTGCCAGCAGCTTAACCCGGGACGACGAGCAGTACTTC. This gives the protein CASSLTRDDEQYF.

This clonotype appeared many times. V usage is TRBV2 and J usage is TRBJ1-1, with D tentatively TRBD1 (6 bases). From germline, CDR1 is SNHLY and CDR2 FYNNEI. The CDR3 covers 13 residues. The V end was cut by 7 bases, the J end by 0 bases, with 9 bases between. The CDR3 sequence is CASNGQLNTEAFF. As DNA, the CDR3 is TGTGCCAGCAACGGACAGCTGAACACTGAAGCTTTCTTT.

Ten or more counts support this clonotype. The CDR3 loop is CASSATPDQPQHF. In DNA, the CDR3 is TGTGCCAGCAGCGCCACGCCTGATCAGCCCCAGCATTTT. V usage is TRBV7-3 and J usage is TRBJ1-5; D unclear. V was clipped by 5 bases and J by 5 bases, with 10 bases between them. The CDR3 has 13 amino acids. CDR1 and CDR2 (germline): SGHTA, FQGTGA.

This clonotype was seen ten or more times. The chain employs TRBV29-1 and TRBJ1-1, with D maybe TRBD1 (5 bases). V gave up 4 bases and J gave up 0 bases, with 9 bases separating them. CDR1 is SQVTM and CDR2 is ANQGSEA in the germline V gene. The CDR3 totals 13 residues. The CDR3 DNA reads TGCAGCGTTGTGTCAGGGATGAACACTGAAGCTTTCTTT. Encoded protein: CSVVSGMNTEAFF.

The V and J genes are TRBV20-1 and TRBJ2-7, with a tentative D call TRBD1 (6 bases). CDR1 and CDR2 from the germline V gene are DFQATT and SNEGSKA (reference sequence). V gave up 5 bases and J gave up 3 bases, with 17 bases separating them. The length of the CDR3 is 14 residues. CDR3: CSAQDPGQNYEQYF. The CDR3 DNA reads as TGCAGTGCTCAAGATCCGGGACAAAACTACGAGCAGTACTTC.

This chain joins TRBV2 and TRBJ1-2; D is unresolved. Trimming left V 7 bases short and J 4 bases short, with 13 bases between. CDR1 SNHLY and CDR2 FYNNEI come from the germline V gene. CDR3 size: 13 residues. The CDR3 DNA is TGTGCCAGCAAAGGGCAAACGATCTATGGCTACACCTTC. Its protein is CASKGQTIYGYTF.

The chain employs TRBV27 and TRBJ2-5, with unresolved D. The CDR3 consists of 13 residues. The V and J ends lost 10 bases and 5 bases respectively, with 17 bases between them. Germline V gene sequence: CDR1 MNHEY, CDR2 SMNVEV (reference sequence). The CDR3 loop is CATHPRVGETQYF. The CDR3 bases are TGTGCCACCCACCCACGGGTCGGGGAGACCCAGTACTTC.

This clonotype has a handful of counts. The chain is built from TRBV19 and TRBJ1-5; tentative D call: TRBD1 (5 bases). The CDR3 consists of 14 residues. Germline V lookup: CDR1 LNHDA, CDR2 SQIVND (reference sequence). The ends were cut back, 3 bases at V and 1 base at J, with 7 bases in the middle. The CDR3 spells CASSMWDSNQPQHF. The CDR3 DNA sequence: TGTGCCAGTAGTATGTGGGACAGCAATCAGCCCCAGCATTTT.

CDR3 protein: CASSLSSATDTQYF. CDR3 nucleotides: TGCGCCAGCAGCTTGTCCTCGGCCACAGATACGCAGTATTTT. J is TRBJ2-3 and V is TRBV5-1; D is unclear. The CDR3 has 14 residues. The germline gives CDR1 SGHRS, CDR2 YFSETQ. V lost 1 base, J lost 2 bases, and 8 bases lay in between.

A note on this clonotype: Likely a read error: the CDR3 ends without its conserved phenylalanine or tryptophan. This chain connects TRBV11-1 to TRBJ2-3, with 8 nucleotides matching TRBD1. Losses at the gene ends were 3 bases for V and 2 bases for J; bases not matched to a gene: 7. CDR3 length: 16 amino acids. Germline V gene lookup returns CDR1 SGHAT and CDR2 FQDESV (reference sequence). Here the CDR3 reads CASSLGWDRYTDTQYL. The CDR3 DNA is TGTGCCAGCAGCTTGGGGTGGGACAGGTACACAGATACGCAGTATCTT.

This chain connects TRBV7-2 to TRBJ1-2; D possibly corresponds to TRBD1 (6 bases). Trimming shortened V by 1 base and J by 5 bases, and 11 bases separated the two germline ends. The CDR3 covers 14 residues. Germline lookup yields CDR1 SGHTA and CDR2 FQGNSA. The CDR3 protein is CASSLGGPTYGYTF. The CDR3 coding sequence is TGTGCCAGCAGCTTAGGGGGGCCTACGTATGGCTACACCTTC.

Only one count was recorded for this clonotype. This clone may be a read error of a much larger clone one base away. J is TRBJ2-7 and V is TRBV4-1; TRBD2 is a possible D gene (6 bases). Germline CDR1 and CDR2: MGHRA and YSYEKL. V was cut by 1 base and J by 2 bases, with 18 bases left in between. CDR3 length: 17 residues. The DNA for the CDR3 is TGCGCCAGCAGCCAAGGTCTCTTAGTAGCGGTTACCTACGAGCAGTACTTC. This translates into CASSQGLLVAVTYEQYF.

The V and J genes are TRBV6-1 and TRBJ1-4, with D possibly TRBD1 on 6 matching bases. CDR1 and CDR2 from the germline V gene are MNHNS and SASEGT. Trimming took off 2 bases at V and 8 bases at J, with 15 bases between the two ends. The CDR3 is 15 residues long. The CDR3 nucleotides are TGTGCCAGCAGTGAATTGGGGGGCGAAGAGGAAAAACTGTTTTTT. This sequence encodes CASSELGGEEEKLFF.

The chain is built from TRBV20-1 and TRBJ2-3; 7 bases line up with TRBD1. V lost 0 bases to trimming and J lost 6 bases; unmatched junction nucleotides: 6. There are 14 residues in the CDR3. The germline gives CDR1 DFQATT, CDR2 SNEGSKA (reference sequence). The CDR3 DNA sequence: TGCAGTGCTAGAGACGAAGGGACAGCCGATACGCAGTATTTT. This gives the protein CSARDEGTADTQYF.

This rearrangement joins TRBV15 to TRBJ1-6; D not resolved. With 0 bases removed from V and 7 bases from J, the gap between germline ends came to 13 bases. Germline CDR1 and CDR2: LNHNV and YYDKDF (reference sequence). The CDR3 consists of 16 residues. The CDR3 here is CATSRERAGANSPLHF. The CDR3 DNA sequence: TGTGCCACCAGCAGAGAAAGGGCAGGAGCAAATTCACCCCTCCACTTT.

In the case of this clonotype: The CDR3 end shows no conserved phenylalanine or tryptophan, and so a read error is likely. CDR3 bases: TGTGCCAGCAGCTTACAGGGAATGGAGACCCAGTACCTC. It is translated as CASSLQGMETQYL. The chain has TRBV7-9 and TRBJ2-5, with D tentatively TRBD1 (5 bases). Trimming left V 2 bases short and J 5 bases short, with 9 bases between. The CDR3 sequence is 13 residues long. Looked up from germline, CDR1 is SEHNR and CDR2 is FQNEAQ (reference sequence).

V is TRBV19 and J is TRBJ2-7; 9 bases line up with TRBD1. V shed 4 bases and J 2 bases; nucleotides not matched to a gene: 6. The CDR3 has 15 amino acids. Germline V gene data show CDR1 as LNHDA and CDR2 as SQIVND (reference sequence). In nucleotides, the CDR3 is TGTGCCAGTAGTAATTCTGGACAGGGGACCTACGAGCAGTACTTC. Protein product: CASSNSGQGTYEQYF.

Only a few counts were recorded for this clonotype. It is likely a read error, because the conserved phenylalanine at the end of the CDR3 is missing. The J gene is TRBJ2-3, the V gene TRBV5-1; tentatively, D is TRBD1 or TRBD2 (8 bases each). This CDR3 contains 16 residues. Trimming left V 4 bases short and J 1 base short, with 16 bases between. Germline CDR1 and CDR2: SGHRS and YFSETQ. The CDR3 DNA reads as TGCGCCAGCAGCCTATTAGCGGGACAGGGCACAGATACGCAGTATTCT. It codes for CASSLLAGQGTDTQYS.

The chain employs TRBV2 and TRBJ1-2; 7 nucleotides line up with TRBD1. Germline V gene data show CDR1 as SNHLY and CDR2 as FYNNEI. The CDR3 has 13 amino acids. The trim removed 7 bases at V and 4 bases at J, leaving 6 bases unmatched. DNA of the CDR3: TGTGCCAGCAAAAGGACAGGAATCTATGGCTACACCTTC. Its translation is CASKRTGIYGYTF.

Relative to its sample, this clonotype is medium-sized. The chain links TRBV10-3 to TRBJ1-2, with D possibly TRBD1 on 5 matching bases. With 7 bases removed from V and 4 bases from J, the gap between germline ends came to 13 bases. The CDR3 sequence is 13 residues long. Germline values: CDR1 ENHRY, CDR2 SYGVKD. The CDR3 sequence is CAITRERGYGYTF. The CDR3 nucleotides read TGTGCCATCACCAGGGAGAGGGGCTATGGCTACACCTTC.

In this sample, this clonotype turned up once. The genes are TRBV7-2 and TRBJ1-2, with 7 bases lining up with TRBD1. V shed 4 bases and J 10 bases; nucleotides not matched to a gene: 9. CDR3 length: 13 amino acids. The germline V gene has CDR1 SGHTA and CDR2 FQGNSA. CDR3 DNA sequence: TGTGCCAGCAGCTCACCACCGGGACAGCACTACACCTTC. Translation gives CASSSPPGQHYTF.

The chain uses TRBV24-1 and TRBJ1-5; D is ambiguous. Per germline, CDR1 KGHDR and CDR2 SFDVKD. The germline V and J ends were trimmed by 4 bases and 7 bases, with 10 bases remaining between them. The length of the CDR3 is 13 residues. The CDR3 is CATSEKGRQPQHF. CDR3 bases: TGTGCCACCAGTGAAAAAGGCCGACAGCCCCAGCATTTT.

This rearrangement joins TRBV11-2 to TRBJ2-7; 14 nucleotides align to TRBD2. This CDR3 region has 18 residues. Germline loops: CDR1 SGHAT, CDR2 FQNNGV. The trim removed 5 bases at V and 4 bases at J, leaving 13 bases unmatched. The CDR3 region has the DNA TGTGCCAGCAGCGTCGGGACTAGCGGGAGAAGGGTGGTATACGAGCAGTACTTC. Its protein is CASSVGTSGRRVVYEQYF.